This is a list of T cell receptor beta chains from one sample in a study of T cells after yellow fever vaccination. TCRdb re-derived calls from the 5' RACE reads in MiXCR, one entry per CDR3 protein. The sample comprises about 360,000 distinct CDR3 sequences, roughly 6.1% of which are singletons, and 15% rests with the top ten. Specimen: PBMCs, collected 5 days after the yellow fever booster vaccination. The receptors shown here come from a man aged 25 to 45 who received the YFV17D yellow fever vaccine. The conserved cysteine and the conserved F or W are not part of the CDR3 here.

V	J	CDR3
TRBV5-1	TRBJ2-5	ASSLVYAFGETQY
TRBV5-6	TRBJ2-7	ASSTLSGSYEQY
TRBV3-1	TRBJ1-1	ASSQEDRVTEAF
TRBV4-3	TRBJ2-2	ASSQEWPERANTGELF
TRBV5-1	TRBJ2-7	ASSELAGEYEQY
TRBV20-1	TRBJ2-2	SASSPTGELF
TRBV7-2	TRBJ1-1	ASSLEVGWTEAF
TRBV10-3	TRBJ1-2	AISEDYGYT
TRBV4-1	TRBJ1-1	ASSQGAGNTEAF
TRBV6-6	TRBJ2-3	ASRGGGTQY
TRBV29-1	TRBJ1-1	SVNGDTEAF
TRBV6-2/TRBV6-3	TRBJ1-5	ASSYMDRRNQPQH
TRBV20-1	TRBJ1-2	SARGGGRANYGYT
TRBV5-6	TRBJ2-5	ASSLVLARETQY
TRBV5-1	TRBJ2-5	ASSFGEETQY
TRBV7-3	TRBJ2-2	ASSPETGANTGELF
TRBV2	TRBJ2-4	ASDRRDKNIQY
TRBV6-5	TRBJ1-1	ASSYSGQGAVTEAF
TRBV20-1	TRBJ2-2	SARDHIGELF
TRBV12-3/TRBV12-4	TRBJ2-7	ASSTGLAGGHGGSHEQY
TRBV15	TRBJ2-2	ATSRAGTDFYTGELF
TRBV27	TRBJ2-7	ASKGPGQGAREQY
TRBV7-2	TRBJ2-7	ASSPWGNEQY
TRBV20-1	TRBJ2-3	SARDLAGAGTDTQY
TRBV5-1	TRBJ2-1	ASSSERAIRYNEQF
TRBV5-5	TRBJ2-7	ASSLPGQGDEQY
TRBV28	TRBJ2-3	ASSLALAGETDTQY
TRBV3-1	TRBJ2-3	ASSQDLGSGTTDTQY
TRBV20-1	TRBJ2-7	SALHGILAVEQY
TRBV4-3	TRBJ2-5	ASSSRTSGAEETQY
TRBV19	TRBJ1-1	ASSQHRGRTEAF
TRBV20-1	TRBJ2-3	SASRRERTDTQY
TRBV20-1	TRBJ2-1	SARSFVGVDSYNEQF
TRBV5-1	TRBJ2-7	ASSLESGVYEQY
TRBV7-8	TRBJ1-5	ASSTRPQPQH
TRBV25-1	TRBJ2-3	ASSEYPDTQY
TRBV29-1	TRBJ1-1	SVGQGLNTEAF
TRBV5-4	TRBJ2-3	ASSNTQGDTQY
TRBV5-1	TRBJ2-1	ASSLAGGSPGNEQF
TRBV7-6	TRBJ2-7	ASSPRTGAFSEQY
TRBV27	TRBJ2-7	ASSFYPDYEQY
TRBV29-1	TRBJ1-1	SVVPGQGINTEAF
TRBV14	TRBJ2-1	ASSPLGAGGF
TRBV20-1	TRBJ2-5	SAPGQGILETQY
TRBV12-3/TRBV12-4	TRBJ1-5	ASSRDRGVSPQH